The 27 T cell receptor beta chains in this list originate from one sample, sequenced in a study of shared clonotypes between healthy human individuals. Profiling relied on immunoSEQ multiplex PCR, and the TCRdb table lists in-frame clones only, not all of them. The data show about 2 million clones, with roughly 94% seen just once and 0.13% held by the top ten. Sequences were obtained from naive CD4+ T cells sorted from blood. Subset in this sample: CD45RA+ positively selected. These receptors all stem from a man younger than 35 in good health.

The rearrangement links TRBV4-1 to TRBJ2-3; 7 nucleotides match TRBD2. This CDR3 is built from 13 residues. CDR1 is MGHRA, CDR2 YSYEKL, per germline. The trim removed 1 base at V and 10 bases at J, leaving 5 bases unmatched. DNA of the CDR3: TGCGCCAGCAGCCAAGTAATCCGGGAGGCGCAGTATTTT. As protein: CASSQVIREAQYF.

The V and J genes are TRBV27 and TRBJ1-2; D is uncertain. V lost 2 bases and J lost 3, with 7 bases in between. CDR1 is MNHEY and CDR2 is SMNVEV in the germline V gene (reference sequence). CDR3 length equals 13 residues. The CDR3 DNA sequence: TGTGCCAGCAGTTTAAAGGTAGACTATGGCTACACCTTC. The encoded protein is CASSLKVDYGYTF.

The CDR3 spells CASSLSNIVQAFF. CDR3 sequence (DNA): TGTGCCAGCAGCTTGTCAAACATCGTCCAGGCTTTCTTT. The rearrangement links TRBV5-6 to TRBJ1-1; no clear D. Germline CDR1 SGHDT, CDR2 YYEEEE. This CDR3 comprises 13 residues. V was pared by 1 base and J by 11 bases, with 15 bases between. Filled out from reference TRBV5-6 and TRBJ1-1, the complete variable domain reads DAGVTQSPTHLIKTRGQQVTLRCSPKSGHDTVSWYQQALGQGPQFIFQYYEEEERQRGNFPDRFSGHQFPNYSSELNVNALLLGDSALYLCASSLSNIVQAFFGQGTRLTVV.

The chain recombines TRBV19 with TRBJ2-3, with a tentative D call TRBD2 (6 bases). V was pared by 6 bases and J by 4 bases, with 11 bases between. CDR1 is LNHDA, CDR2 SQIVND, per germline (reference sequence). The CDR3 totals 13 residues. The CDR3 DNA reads TGTGCCAGTAGGACCCCGGGAGCAGATACGCAGTATTTT. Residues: CASRTPGADTQYF.

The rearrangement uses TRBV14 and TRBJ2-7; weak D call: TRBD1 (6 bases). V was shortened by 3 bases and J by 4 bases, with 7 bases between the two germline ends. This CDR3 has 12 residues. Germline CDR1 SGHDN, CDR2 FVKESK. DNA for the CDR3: TGTGCCAGCAGCCACAGGGGATACGAGCAGTACTTC. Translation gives CASSHRGYEQYF.

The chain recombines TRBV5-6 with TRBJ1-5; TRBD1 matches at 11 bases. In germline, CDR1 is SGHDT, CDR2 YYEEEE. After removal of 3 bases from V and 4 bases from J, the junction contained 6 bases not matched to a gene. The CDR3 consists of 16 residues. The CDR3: CASSWTGGEANQPQHF. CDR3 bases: TGTGCCAGCAGCTGGACAGGGGGCGAGGCGAATCAGCCCCAGCATTTT.

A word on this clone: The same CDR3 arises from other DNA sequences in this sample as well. The CDR3 DNA follows: TGTGCCAGCAGTTTAGACTCGTTGGGAGACGAGCAGTACTTC. Translating gives CASSLDSLGDEQYF. This sequence joins TRBV28 and TRBJ2-7, with a possible D match to TRBD2 (5 bases). Trimming left V 2 bases short and J 5 bases short, with 13 bases between. The CDR3 length is 14 residues. Germline assignment: CDR1 MDHEN and CDR2 SYDVKM.

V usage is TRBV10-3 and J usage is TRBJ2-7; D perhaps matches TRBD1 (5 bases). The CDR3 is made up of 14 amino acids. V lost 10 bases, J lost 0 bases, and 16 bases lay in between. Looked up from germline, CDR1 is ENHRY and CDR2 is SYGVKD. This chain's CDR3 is CASTPFQGSYEQYF. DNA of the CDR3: TGTGCCAGCACCCCCTTCCAGGGCTCCTACGAGCAGTACTTC.

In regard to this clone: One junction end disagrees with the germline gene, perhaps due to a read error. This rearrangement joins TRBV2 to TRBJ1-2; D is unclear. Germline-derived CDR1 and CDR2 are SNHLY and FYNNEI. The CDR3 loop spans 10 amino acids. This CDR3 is CASSEVVLSF. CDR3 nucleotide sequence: TGTGCCAGCAGTGAGGTGGTCTTGTCCTTC. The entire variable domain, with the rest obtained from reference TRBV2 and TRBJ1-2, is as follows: EPEVTQTPSHQVTQMGQEVILRCVPISNHLYFYWYRQILGQKVEFLVSFYNNEISEKSEIFDDQFSVERPDGSNFTLKIRSTKLEDSAMYFCASSEVVLSFGSGTRLTVV.

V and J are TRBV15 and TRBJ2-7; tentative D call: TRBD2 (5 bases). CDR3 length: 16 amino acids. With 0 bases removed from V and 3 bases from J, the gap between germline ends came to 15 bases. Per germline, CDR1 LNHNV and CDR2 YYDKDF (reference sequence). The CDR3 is CATSRDRLASSYEQYF. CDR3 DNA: TGTGCCACCAGCAGAGATCGGCTAGCCAGTAGCTACGAGCAGTACTTC.

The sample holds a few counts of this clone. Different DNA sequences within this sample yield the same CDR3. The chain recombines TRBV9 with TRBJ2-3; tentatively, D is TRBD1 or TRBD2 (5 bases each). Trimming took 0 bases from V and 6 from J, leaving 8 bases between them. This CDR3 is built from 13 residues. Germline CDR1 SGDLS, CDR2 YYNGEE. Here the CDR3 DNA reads TGTGCCAGCAGCGTAGGGGGGACGGATACGCAGTATTTT. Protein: CASSVGGTDTQYF.

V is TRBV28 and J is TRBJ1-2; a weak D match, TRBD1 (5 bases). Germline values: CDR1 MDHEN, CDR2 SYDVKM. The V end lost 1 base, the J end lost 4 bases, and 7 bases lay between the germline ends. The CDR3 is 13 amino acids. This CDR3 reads CASSLLGTYGYTF. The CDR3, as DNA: TGTGCCAGCAGTTTATTGGGGACCTATGGCTACACCTTC.

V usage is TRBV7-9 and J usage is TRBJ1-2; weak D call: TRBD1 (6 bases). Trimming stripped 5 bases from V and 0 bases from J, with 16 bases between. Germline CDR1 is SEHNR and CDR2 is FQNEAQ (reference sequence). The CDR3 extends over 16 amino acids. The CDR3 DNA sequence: TGTGCCAGCAGCCGGTCGGGGGCCCGTTCTAACTATGGCTACACCTTC. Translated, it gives CASSRSGARSNYGYTF.

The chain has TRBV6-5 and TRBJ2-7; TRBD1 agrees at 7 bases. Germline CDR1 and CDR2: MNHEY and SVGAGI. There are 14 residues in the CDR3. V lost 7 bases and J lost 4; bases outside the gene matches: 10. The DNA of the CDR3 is TGTGCCAGCACCCAAGGGGGACAGACATACGAGCAGTACTTC. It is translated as CASTQGGQTYEQYF.

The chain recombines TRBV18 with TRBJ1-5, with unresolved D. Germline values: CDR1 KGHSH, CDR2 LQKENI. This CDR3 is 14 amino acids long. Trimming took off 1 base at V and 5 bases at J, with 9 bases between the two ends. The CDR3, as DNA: TGTGCCAGCTCACCACTAATGGGCTATCAGCCCCAGCATTTT. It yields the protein CASSPLMGYQPQHF. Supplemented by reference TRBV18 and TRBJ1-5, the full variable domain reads NAGVMQNPRHLVRRRGQEARLRCSPMKGHSHVYWYRQLPEEGLKFMVYLQKENIIDESGMPKERFSAEFPKEGPSILRIQQVVRGDSAAYFCASSPLMGYQPQHFGDGTRLSIL.

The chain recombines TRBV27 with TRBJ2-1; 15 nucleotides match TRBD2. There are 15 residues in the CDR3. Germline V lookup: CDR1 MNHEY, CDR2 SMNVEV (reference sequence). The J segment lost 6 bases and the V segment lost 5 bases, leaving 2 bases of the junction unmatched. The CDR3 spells CASSGLAGGGNEQFF. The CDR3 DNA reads TGTGCCAGCAGTGGACTAGCGGGAGGGGGCAATGAGCAGTTCTTC.

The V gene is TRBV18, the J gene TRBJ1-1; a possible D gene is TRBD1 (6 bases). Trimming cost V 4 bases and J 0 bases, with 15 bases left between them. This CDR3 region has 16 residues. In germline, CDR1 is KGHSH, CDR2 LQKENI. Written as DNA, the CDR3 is TGTGCCAGCTCACAATACCTACAGGGTATGAACACTGAAGCTTTCTTT. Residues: CASSQYLQGMNTEAFF.

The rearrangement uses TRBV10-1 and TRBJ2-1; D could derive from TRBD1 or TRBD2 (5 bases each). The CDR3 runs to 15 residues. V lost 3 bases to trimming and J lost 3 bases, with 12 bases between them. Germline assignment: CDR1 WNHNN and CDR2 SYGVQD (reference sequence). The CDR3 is CASSDPGPSYNEQFF. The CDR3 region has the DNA TGCGCCAGCAGTGATCCGGGACCGAGCTACAATGAGCAGTTCTTC.

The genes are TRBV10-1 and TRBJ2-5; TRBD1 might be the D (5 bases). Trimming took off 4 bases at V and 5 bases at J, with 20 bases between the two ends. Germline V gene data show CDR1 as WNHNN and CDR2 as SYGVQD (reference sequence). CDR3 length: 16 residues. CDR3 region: CASSGAGNCRLETQYF. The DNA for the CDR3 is TGCGCCAGCAGTGGTGCAGGGAATTGTCGTTTGGAGACCCAGTACTTC.

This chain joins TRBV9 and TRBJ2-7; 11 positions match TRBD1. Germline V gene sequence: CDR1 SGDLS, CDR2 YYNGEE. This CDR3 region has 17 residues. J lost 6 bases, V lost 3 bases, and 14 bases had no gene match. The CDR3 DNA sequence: TGTGCCAGCAGCGCCGACCCCGCCGGGACAGGGGGTTCCGAGCAGTACTTC. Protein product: CASSADPAGTGGSEQYF.

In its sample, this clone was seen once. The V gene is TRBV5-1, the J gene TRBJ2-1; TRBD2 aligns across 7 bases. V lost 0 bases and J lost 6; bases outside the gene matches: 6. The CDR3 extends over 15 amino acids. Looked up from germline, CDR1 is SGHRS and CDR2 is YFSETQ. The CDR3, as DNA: TGCGCCAGCAGCTTGGGTGGACTAGTGGGCAATGAGCAGTTCTTC. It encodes CASSLGGLVGNEQFF.

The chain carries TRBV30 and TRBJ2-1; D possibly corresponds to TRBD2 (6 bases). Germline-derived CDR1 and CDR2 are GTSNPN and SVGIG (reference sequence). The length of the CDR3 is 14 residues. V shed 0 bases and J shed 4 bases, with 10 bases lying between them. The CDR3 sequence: CAWSVLAAYNEQFF. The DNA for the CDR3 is TGTGCCTGGAGTGTACTAGCAGCTTACAATGAGCAGTTCTTC. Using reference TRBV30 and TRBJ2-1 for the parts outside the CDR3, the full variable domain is SQTIHQWPATLVQPVGSPLSLECTVEGTSNPNLYWYRQAAGRGLQLLFYSVGIGQISSEVPQNLSASRPQDRQFILSSKKLLLSDSGFYLCAWSVLAAYNEQFFGPGTRLTVL.

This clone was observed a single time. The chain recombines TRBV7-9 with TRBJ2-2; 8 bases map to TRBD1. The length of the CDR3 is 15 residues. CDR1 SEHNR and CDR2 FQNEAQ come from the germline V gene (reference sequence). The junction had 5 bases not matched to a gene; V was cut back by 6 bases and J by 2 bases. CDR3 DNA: TGTGCCAGCAGGTTGACAGGGGTAAACACCGGGGAGCTGTTTTTT. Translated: CASRLTGVNTGELFF.

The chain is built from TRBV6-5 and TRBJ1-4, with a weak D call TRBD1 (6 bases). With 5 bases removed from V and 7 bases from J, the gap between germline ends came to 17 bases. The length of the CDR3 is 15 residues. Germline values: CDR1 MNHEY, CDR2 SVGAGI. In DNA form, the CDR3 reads TGTGCCAGCAGTCCCTCCGGGGGCGCAGGTGAAAAACTGTTTTTT. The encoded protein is CASSPSGGAGEKLFF.

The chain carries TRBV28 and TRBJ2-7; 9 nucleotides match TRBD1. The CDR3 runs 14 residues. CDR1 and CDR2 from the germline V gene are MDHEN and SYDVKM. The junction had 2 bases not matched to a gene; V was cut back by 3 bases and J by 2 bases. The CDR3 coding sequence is TGTGCCAGCAGTTTCGGGACAGGGACCTACGAGCAGTACTTC. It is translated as CASSFGTGTYEQYF.

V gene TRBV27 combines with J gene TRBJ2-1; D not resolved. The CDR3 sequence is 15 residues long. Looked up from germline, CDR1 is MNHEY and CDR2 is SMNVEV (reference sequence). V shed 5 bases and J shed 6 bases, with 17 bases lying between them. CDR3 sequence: CASSPYSTPSNEQFF. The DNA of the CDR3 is TGTGCCAGCAGTCCCTATTCTACACCTTCCAATGAGCAGTTCTTC.

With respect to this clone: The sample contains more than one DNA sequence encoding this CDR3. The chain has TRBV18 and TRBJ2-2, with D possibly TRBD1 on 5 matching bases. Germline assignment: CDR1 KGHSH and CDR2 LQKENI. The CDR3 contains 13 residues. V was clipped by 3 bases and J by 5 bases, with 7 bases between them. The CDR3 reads CASSPQGTGELFF. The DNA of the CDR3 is TGTGCCAGCTCACCTCAGGGTACCGGGGAGCTGTTTTTT.